Shown below are 18 T cell receptor beta chains from a single sample sequenced in a study of blood T cell repertoires in COVID-19. Repertoires were generated with immunoSEQ multiplex PCR, while TCRdb's copy carries only in-frame clones and drops some. Counted here are approximately 100,000 clones, 75% to 90% occurring once; the ten biggest clones make up 15% to 20%. Sequenced input: peripheral blood. All receptors derive from a human donor with acute or convalescent COVID-19. The donor label of this sample is uncertain.

The DNA for the CDR3 is TGTGCCAGCAGTTACTCGGAGGTAGCCAAAAACATTCAGTACTTC. It codes for CASSYSEVAKNIQYF. The J gene is TRBJ2-4, the V gene TRBV6-2 or TRBV6-3; the D gene is possibly TRBD2 (5 bases). This CDR3 region has 15 residues. CDR1 and CDR2 from the germline V gene are MNHEY and SVGEGT. V shed 0 bases and J shed 0 bases, with 6 bases lying between them.

The chain carries TRBV4-1 and TRBJ2-1, with a weak D call TRBD2 (5 bases). This CDR3 is 17 amino acids long. Per the germline V gene, CDR1 is MGHRA and CDR2 is YSYEKL. Deletions cut 1 base from V and 3 bases from J, with 16 bases between. The CDR3, as DNA: TGCGCCAGCAGCCAAGGGTCAGCGGCGCGGGTCTACAATGAGCAGTTCTTC. As protein: CASSQGSAARVYNEQFF.

J is TRBJ1-1 and V is TRBV28; weak D call: TRBD1 (5 bases). CDR3 length: 15 residues. Germline lookup yields CDR1 MDHEN and CDR2 SYDVKM. Trimming pared 3 bases from V and 4 bases from J, leaving 15 bases between. DNA of the CDR3: TGTGCCAGCAGTTTCTGGCGGCTTCAGGGCACTGAAGCTTTCTTT. It translates to CASSFWRLQGTEAFF. The full variable domain, rest sourced from reference TRBV28 and TRBJ1-1, is DVKVTQSSRYLVKRTGEKVFLECVQDMDHENMFWYRQDPGLGLRLIYFSYDVKMKEKGDIPEGYSVSREKKERFSLILESASTNQTSMYLCASSFWRLQGTEAFFGQGTRLTVV.

This chain connects TRBV30 to TRBJ2-2, with a weak D call TRBD2 (6 bases). This CDR3 region has 15 residues. The germline V gene has CDR1 GTSNPN and CDR2 SVGIG (reference sequence). Trimming took off 3 bases at V and 5 bases at J, with 16 bases between the two ends. The CDR3 DNA is TGTGCCTGGAGCACCGGGACTGGAGCGACCGGGGAGCTGTTTTTT. Residues: CAWSTGTGATGELFF.

The chain has TRBV28 and TRBJ1-1; D perhaps matches TRBD1 (5 bases). The germline V gene encodes CDR1 MDHEN and CDR2 SYDVKM. Trimming left V 5 bases short and J 11 bases short, with 12 bases between. The CDR3 covers 11 residues. CDR3 sequence: CASSGLGAAFF. In DNA, the CDR3 is TGTGCCAGCAGTGGCCTAGGGGCGGCTTTCTTT.

The V and J genes are TRBV5-1 and TRBJ2-1, with TRBD1 identical over 9 bases. The V gene end was trimmed by 4 bases and the J gene end by 1 base; junction bases not matched to a gene: 6. The CDR3 runs to 16 residues. Germline V gene sequence: CDR1 SGHRS, CDR2 YFSETQ. CDR3 DNA sequence: TGCGCCAGCAGCCCGGCGGGACAGGGATCCTACAATGAGCAGTTCTTC. This gives the protein CASSPAGQGSYNEQFF.

The chain has TRBV28 and TRBJ1-5; 8 bases are a match to TRBD1. The germline CDR1 and CDR2 sequences are MDHEN and SYDVKM. There are 16 residues in the CDR3. With 5 bases clipped from V and 2 bases from J, the junction kept 8 bases outside the gene matches. The CDR3 here is CASSPTGQGRNQPQHF. CDR3 nucleotides: TGTGCCAGCAGTCCAACCGGACAGGGCCGCAATCAGCCCCAGCATTTT. The variable domain in full, with the rest retrieved from reference TRBV28 and TRBJ1-5, is DVKVTQSSRYLVKRTGEKVFLECVQDMDHENMFWYRQDPGLGLRLIYFSYDVKMKEKGDIPEGYSVSREKKERFSLILESASTNQTSMYLCASSPTGQGRNQPQHFGDGTRLSIL.

The rearrangement links TRBV27 to TRBJ2-2; 7 positions agree with TRBD1. V lost 2 bases, J lost 6 bases, and 6 bases stayed unmatched. Germline V CDR1 and CDR2: MNHEY, SMNVEV (reference sequence). This CDR3 region has 15 residues. The DNA of the CDR3 is TGTGCCAGCAGTTTAAGGGACAGTGGGGCCGGGGAGCTGTTTTTT. Translating it yields CASSLRDSGAGELFF.

The rearrangement uses TRBV5-1 and TRBJ2-2; 7 nucleotides align to TRBD2. Germline V CDR1 and CDR2: SGHRS, YFSETQ. V was clipped by 4 bases and J by 3 bases; unmatched bases: 9. The CDR3 loop spans 16 amino acids. CDR3 sequence reads: CASSLIAGVDTGELFF. The CDR3 DNA reads TGCGCCAGCAGCCTTATCGCGGGAGTCGACACCGGGGAGCTGTTTTTT.

CDR3 amino acids: CASSNRGGETQYF. The CDR3 DNA reads TGTGCCAGCAGCAACCGGGGGGGGGAGACCCAGTACTTC. The V gene is TRBV5-4, the J gene TRBJ2-5; 8 bases agree with TRBD2. The germline V gene encodes CDR1 SGHNT and CDR2 YYREEE (reference sequence). The ends lost 4 bases at V and 5 bases at J; junction bases unmatched: 4. The CDR3 length is 13 residues.

The genes are TRBV18 and TRBJ2-1; TRBD2 aligns across 7 bases. CDR3 length: 17 amino acids. The junction had 12 bases not matched to a gene; V was cut back by 4 bases and J by 3 bases. Germline assignment: CDR1 KGHSH and CDR2 LQKENI. The CDR3 loop is CASSLGEGGPYYNEQFF. The CDR3 DNA sequence: TGTGCCAGCTCACTGGGGGAGGGCGGGCCCTACTACAATGAGCAGTTCTTC.

In this sample, this clone turned up a few times. The rearrangement joins TRBV7-7 to TRBJ1-5; 8 bases are a match to TRBD1. V was clipped by 3 bases and J by 5 bases; unmatched bases: 12. In germline, CDR1 is SSHAT, CDR2 FNYEAQ (reference sequence). This CDR3 spans 17 amino acids. In DNA form, the CDR3 reads TGTGCCAGCAGCTTTGGCGTCGTCGGACAGGGCTATCAGCCCCAGCATTTT. It specifies CASSFGVVGQGYQPQHF.

The chain recombines TRBV7-8 with TRBJ2-3; D might be TRBD1 (6 bases). Germline V gene lookup returns CDR1 SGHVS and CDR2 FQNEAQ. Trimming shortened V by 6 bases and J by 1 base, and 20 bases separated the two germline ends. CDR3 length: 17 residues. The CDR3 region is CASRPRTGNIGTDTQYF. As DNA, the CDR3 is TGTGCCAGCAGACCACGAACAGGGAATATAGGCACAGATACGCAGTATTTT.

This sequence joins TRBV18 and TRBJ1-2; no clear D gene. Germline CDR1 reads KGHSH; CDR2 reads LQKENI. Trimming cost V 2 bases and J 0 bases, with 10 bases left between them. The CDR3 consists of 15 residues. CDR3 residues: CASSPAPGSNYGYTF. The CDR3 DNA reads TGTGCCAGCTCACCAGCGCCCGGGTCTAACTATGGCTACACCTTC.

This rearrangement joins TRBV11-2 to TRBJ2-5; maybe TRBD1 (6 bases). The CDR3 extends over 14 amino acids. CDR1 and CDR2 from the germline V gene are SGHAT and FQNNGV. The V gene lost 4 bases and the J gene lost 4 bases, with 13 bases spanning the gap. The CDR3 sequence is CASSSAGVVETQYF. The DNA of the CDR3 is TGTGCCAGCAGCTCGGCAGGGGTCGTAGAGACCCAGTACTTC.

The rearrangement uses TRBV6-5 and TRBJ1-2; 7 bases match TRBD1. The germline V gene has CDR1 MNHEY and CDR2 SVGAGI. The V segment lost 5 bases and the J segment 8 bases; nucleotides outside the gene matches: 8. The CDR3 loop spans 13 amino acids. Here the CDR3 DNA reads TGTGCCAGCAGTACGCGACAGGGTTGGGGCTACACCTTC. Its protein is CASSTRQGWGYTF.

The chain uses TRBV4-2 and TRBJ1-5; 8 bases match TRBD1. The CDR3 loop spans 15 amino acids. CDR1 and CDR2 (germline): LGHNA, YNFKEQ. V was pared by 5 bases and J by 0 bases, with 3 bases of the junction left unmatched. CDR3 bases: TGTGCCAGCAGCGAACAGGGGGATAGCAATCAGCCCCAGCATTTT. Its protein product is CASSEQGDSNQPQHF.

DNA for the CDR3: TGTGCCAGTAGTATCACAGGGGCCACCGGAAAACTGTTTTTT. Its translation: CASSITGATGKLFF. J is TRBJ1-4 and V is TRBV19, with 7 bases that match TRBD1. The CDR3 runs to 14 residues. Trimming cost V 3 bases and J 10 bases; bases outside gene matches: 8. Germline CDR1 is LNHDA and CDR2 is SQIVND (reference sequence).